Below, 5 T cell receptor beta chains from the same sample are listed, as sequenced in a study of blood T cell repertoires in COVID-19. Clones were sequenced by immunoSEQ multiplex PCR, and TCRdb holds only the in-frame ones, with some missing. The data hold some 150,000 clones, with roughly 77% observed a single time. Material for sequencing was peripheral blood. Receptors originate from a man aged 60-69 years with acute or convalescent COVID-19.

The CDR3 region is CATSDPNYDTQYF. The CDR3 region has the DNA TGTGCCACCAGTGATCCCAACTATGATACGCAGTATTTT. The genes are TRBV24-1 and TRBJ2-3; D remains ambiguous. The V end lost 3 bases, the J end lost 6 bases, and 9 bases lay between the germline ends. The germline gives CDR1 KGHDR, CDR2 SFDVKD. This CDR3 comprises 13 residues.

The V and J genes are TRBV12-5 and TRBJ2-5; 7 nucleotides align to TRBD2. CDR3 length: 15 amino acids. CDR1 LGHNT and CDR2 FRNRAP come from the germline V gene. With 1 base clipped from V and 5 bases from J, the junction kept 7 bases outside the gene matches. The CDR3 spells CASGLGAGVGETQYF. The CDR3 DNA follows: TGTGCTAGTGGTTTGGGGGCGGGGGTAGGGGAGACCCAGTACTTC.

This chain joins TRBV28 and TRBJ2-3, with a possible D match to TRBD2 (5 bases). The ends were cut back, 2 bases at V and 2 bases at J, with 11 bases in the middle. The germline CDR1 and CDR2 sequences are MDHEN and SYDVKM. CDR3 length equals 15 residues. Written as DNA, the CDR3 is TGTGCCAGCAGTTTAACGGGCGACTACACAGATACGCAGTATTTT. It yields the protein CASSLTGDYTDTQYF.

The CDR3 DNA is TGCAGCGTGCCCTCCGCGGGAGTGTCGACAGATACGCAGTATTTT. Amino acid sequence: CSVPSAGVSTDTQYF. V is TRBV29-1 and J is TRBJ2-3, with TRBD2 matching 7 bases. CDR3 length: 15 amino acids. From germline, CDR1 is SQVTM and CDR2 ANQGSEA. V was clipped by 6 bases and J by 3 bases; unmatched bases: 12.

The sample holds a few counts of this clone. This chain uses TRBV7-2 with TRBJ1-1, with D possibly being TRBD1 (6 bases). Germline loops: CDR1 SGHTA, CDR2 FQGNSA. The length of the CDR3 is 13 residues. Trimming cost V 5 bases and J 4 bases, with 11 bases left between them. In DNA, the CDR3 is TGTGCCAGCAGCGGCGGCAGGGGCACTGAAGCTTTCTTT. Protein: CASSGGRGTEAFF. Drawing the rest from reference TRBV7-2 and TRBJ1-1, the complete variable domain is GAGVSQSPSNKVTEKGKDVELRCDPISGHTALYWYRQSLGQGLEFLIYFQGNSAPDKSGLPSDRFSAERTGGSVSTLTIQRTQQEDSAVYLCASSGGRGTEAFFGQGTRLTVV.